This T cell receptor beta chain came from a study of cytotoxic CD8 clonotypes in ibrutinib-treated CLL. This clone came up once. The planned depth of sequencing spanned 1 in 200,000 to 1 in 1 million T cells. Assay used: immunoSEQ multiplex PCR; TCRdb lists only in-frame clones, some missing. The sample carries 150,000 or so clones, 70% to 80% recorded once. PBMCs were cryopreserved, and approximately 1.8 micrograms of genomic DNA from them went into TCR beta libraries. V shed 1 base and J shed 0 bases, with 14 bases lying between them. The CDR3 totals 17 residues. Germline assignment: CDR1 SGHRS and CDR2 YFSETQ.

The sample was PBMCs, taken after 12 months of ibrutinib treatment. The clonotype was recovered from a human donor with chronic lymphocytic leukemia. V usage is TRBV5-1 and J usage is TRBJ2-1; D gene ambiguous. The CDR3 bases are TGCGCCAGCAGCTTGTTAGTAGAGAGGCCCTCCTACAATGAGCAGTTCTTC. Translation gives CASSLLVERPSYNEQFF.